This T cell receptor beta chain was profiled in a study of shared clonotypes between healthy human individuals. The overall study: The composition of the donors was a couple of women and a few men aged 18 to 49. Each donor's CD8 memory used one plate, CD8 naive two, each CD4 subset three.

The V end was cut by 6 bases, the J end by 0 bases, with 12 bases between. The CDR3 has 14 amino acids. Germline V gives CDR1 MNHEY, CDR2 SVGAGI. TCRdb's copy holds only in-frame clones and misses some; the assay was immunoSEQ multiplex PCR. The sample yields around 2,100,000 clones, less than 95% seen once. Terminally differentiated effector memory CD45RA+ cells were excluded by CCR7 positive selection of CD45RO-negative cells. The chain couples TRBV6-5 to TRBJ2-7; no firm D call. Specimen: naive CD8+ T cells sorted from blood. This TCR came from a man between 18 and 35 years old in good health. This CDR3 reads CASSKETVSYEQYF. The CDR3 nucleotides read TGTGCCAGCAGCAAGGAGACTGTCTCCTACGAGCAGTACTTC.